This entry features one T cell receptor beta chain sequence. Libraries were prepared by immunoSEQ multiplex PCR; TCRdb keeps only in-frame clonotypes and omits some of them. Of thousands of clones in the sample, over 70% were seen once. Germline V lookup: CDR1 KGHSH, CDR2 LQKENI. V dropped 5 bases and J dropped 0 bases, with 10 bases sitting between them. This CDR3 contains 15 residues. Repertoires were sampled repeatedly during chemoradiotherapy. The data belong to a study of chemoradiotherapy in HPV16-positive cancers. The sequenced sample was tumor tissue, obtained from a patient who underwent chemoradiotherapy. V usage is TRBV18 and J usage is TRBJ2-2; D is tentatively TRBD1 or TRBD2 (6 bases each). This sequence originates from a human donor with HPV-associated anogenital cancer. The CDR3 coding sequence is TGTGCCAGCTCAATGGGGGGCGCGAACACCGGGGAGCTGTTTTTT. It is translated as CASSMGGANTGELFF. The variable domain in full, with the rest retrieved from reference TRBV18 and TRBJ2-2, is NAGVMQNPRHLVRRRGQEARLRCSPMKGHSHVYWYRQLPEEGLKFMVYLQKENIIDESGMPKERFSAEFPKEGPSILRIQQVVRGDSAAYFCASSMGGANTGELFFGEGSRLTVL.